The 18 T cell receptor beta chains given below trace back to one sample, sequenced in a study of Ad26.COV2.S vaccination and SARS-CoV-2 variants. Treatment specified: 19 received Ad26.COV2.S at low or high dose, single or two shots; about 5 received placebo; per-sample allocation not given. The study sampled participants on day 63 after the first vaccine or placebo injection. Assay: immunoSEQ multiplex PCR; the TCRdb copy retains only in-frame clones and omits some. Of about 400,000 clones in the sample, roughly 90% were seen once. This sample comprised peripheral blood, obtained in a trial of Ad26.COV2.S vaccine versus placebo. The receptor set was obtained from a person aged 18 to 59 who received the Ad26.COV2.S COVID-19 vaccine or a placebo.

This chain's CDR3 is CASSLTMATGEQFF. The DNA of the CDR3 is TGTGCCAGCAGCTTAACGATGGCTACAGGGGAGCAGTTCTTC. The V call is TRBV7-9, the J call TRBJ2-1, with TRBD1 as a possible D gene (6 bases). The ends were cut back, 2 bases at V and 10 bases at J, with 15 bases in the middle. Germline assignment: CDR1 SEHNR and CDR2 FQNEAQ (reference sequence). The CDR3 loop spans 14 amino acids.

The CDR3 DNA reads as TGTGCCAGCAGCTTAGCGGAGGGGGCAAAGTATTTT. This encodes CASSLAEGAKYF. This rearrangement joins TRBV7-2 to TRBJ1-3; 7 positions match TRBD1. The length of the CDR3 is 12 residues. The germline CDR1 and CDR2 sequences are SGHTA and FQGNSA. V dropped 0 bases and J dropped 16; count of bases not matched to a gene: 6. Combining the CDR3 with reference TRBV7-2 and TRBJ1-3 gives the whole variable domain GAGVSQSPSNKVTEKGKDVELRCDPISGHTALYWYRQSLGQGLEFLIYFQGNSAPDKSGLPSDRFSAERTGGSVSTLTIQRTQQEDSAVYLCASSLAEGAKYFGEGSWLTVV.

The chain's CDR3 is CASSEDRGNYNEQFF. The CDR3 DNA follows: TGTGCCAGCAGTGAAGACAGGGGGAACTACAATGAGCAGTTCTTC. The rearrangement joins TRBV2 to TRBJ2-1, with 8 bases identical to TRBD1. With 1 base clipped from V and 3 bases from J, the junction kept 2 bases outside the gene matches. Germline V lookup: CDR1 SNHLY, CDR2 FYNNEI. This CDR3 has 15 amino acids.

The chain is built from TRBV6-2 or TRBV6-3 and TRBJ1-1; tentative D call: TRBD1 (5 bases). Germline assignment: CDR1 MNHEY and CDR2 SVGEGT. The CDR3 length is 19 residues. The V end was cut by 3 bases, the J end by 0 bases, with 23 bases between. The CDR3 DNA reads TGTGCCAGCAGTTATTGGAAGGGGCCGGTGAACTCGATGAACACTGAAGCTTTCTTT. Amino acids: CASSYWKGPVNSMNTEAFF.

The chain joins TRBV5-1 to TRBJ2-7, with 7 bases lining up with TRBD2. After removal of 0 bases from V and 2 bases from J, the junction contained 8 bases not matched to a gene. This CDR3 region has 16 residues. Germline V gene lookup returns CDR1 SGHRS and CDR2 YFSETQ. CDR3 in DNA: TGCGCCAGCAGCTTGGCCGATGGGGGGACTACCTACGAGCAGTACTTC. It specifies CASSLADGGTTYEQYF.

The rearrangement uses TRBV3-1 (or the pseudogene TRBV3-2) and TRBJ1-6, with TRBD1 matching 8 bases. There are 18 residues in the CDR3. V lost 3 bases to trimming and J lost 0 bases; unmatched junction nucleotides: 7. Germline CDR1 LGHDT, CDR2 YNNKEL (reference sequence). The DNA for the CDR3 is TGTGCCAGCAGCCAGAGGACAGGGATCGGCTCCTATAATTCACCCCTCCACTTT. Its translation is CASSQRTGIGSYNSPLHF.

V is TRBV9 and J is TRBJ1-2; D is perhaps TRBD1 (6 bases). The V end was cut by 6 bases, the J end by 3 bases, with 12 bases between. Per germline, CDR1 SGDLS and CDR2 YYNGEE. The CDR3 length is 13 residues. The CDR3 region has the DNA TGTGCCAGCACCAGGACAGTTGACTATGGCTACACCTTC. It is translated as CASTRTVDYGYTF. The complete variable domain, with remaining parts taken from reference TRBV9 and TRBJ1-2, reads DSGVTQTPKHLITATGQRVTLRCSPRSGDLSVYWYQQSLDQGLQFLIQYYNGEERAKGNILERFSAQQFPDLHSELNLSSLELGDSALYFCASTRTVDYGYTFGSGTRLTVV.

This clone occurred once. The CDR3 DNA reads as TGTGCCAGCAGTTACGCCCCCAGGGGTGACGAGCAGTACTTC. Residues: CASSYAPRGDEQYF. This chain joins TRBV6-6 and TRBJ2-7; tentative D call: TRBD1 (6 bases). The V end lost 2 bases, the J end lost 5 bases, and 13 bases lay between the germline ends. CDR1 MNHNY and CDR2 SVGAGI come from the germline V gene (reference sequence). The CDR3 sequence is 14 residues long.

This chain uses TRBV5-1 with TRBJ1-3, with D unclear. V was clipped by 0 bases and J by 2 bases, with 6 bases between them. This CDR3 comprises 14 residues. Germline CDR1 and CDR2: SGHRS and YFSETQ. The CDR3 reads CASSLDRTGNTIYF. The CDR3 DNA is TGCGCCAGCAGCTTGGACAGAACTGGAAACACCATATATTTT. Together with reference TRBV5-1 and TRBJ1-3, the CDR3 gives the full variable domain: KAGVTQTPRYLIKTRGQQVTLSCSPISGHRSVSWYQQTPGQGLQFLFEYFSETQRNKGNFPGRFSGRQFSNSRSEMNVSTLELGDSALYLCASSLDRTGNTIYFGEGSWLTVV.

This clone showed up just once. The CDR3: CASSTANTGELFF. As DNA, the CDR3 is TGTGCCAGCTCGACAGCCAACACCGGGGAGCTGTTTTTT. V and J are TRBV7-9 and TRBJ2-2, with D tentatively TRBD1 (5 bases). The V end lost 8 bases, the J end lost 2 bases, and 9 bases lay between the germline ends. Germline loops: CDR1 SEHNR, CDR2 FQNEAQ (reference sequence). The CDR3 contains 13 residues.

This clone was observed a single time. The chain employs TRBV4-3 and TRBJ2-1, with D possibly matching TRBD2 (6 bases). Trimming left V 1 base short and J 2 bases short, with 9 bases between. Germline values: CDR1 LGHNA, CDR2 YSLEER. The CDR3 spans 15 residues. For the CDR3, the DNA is TGCGCCAGCAGCCAAGGGGGGGTTCCCTACAATGAGCAGTTCTTC. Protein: CASSQGGVPYNEQFF.

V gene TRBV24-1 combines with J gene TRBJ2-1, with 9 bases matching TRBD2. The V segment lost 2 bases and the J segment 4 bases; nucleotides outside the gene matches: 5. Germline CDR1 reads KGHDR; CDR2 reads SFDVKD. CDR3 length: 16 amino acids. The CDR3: CATSDWRGGVYNEQFF. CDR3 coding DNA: TGTGCCACCAGTGATTGGCGCGGGGGGGTGTACAATGAGCAGTTCTTC.

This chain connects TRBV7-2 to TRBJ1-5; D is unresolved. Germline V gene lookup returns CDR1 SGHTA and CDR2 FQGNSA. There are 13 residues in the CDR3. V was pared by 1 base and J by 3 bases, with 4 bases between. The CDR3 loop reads CASSLVDNQPQHF. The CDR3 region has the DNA TGTGCCAGCAGCTTAGTAGACAATCAGCCCCAGCATTTT.

The CDR3 here is CASSDNGNTIYF. CDR3 DNA: TGCGCCAGCAGTGACAATGGAAACACCATATATTTT. The V and J genes are TRBV10-2 and TRBJ1-3; D unclear. The CDR3 totals 12 residues. The V end was cut by 3 bases, the J end by 3 bases, with 3 bases between. In germline, CDR1 is WSHSY, CDR2 SAAADI.

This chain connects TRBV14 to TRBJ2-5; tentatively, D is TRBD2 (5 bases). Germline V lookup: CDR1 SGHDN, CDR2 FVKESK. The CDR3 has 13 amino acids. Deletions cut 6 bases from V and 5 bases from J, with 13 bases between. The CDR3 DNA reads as TGTGCCAGCAGTCCTAGACCGGGGGAGACCCAGTACTTC. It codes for CASSPRPGETQYF.

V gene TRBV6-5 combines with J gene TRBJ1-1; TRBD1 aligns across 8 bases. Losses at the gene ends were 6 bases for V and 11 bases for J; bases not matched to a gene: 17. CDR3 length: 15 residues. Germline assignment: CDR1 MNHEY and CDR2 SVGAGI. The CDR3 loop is CASSPETGDGVGAFF. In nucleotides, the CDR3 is TGTGCCAGCAGCCCGGAGACAGGGGATGGCGTGGGGGCTTTCTTT.

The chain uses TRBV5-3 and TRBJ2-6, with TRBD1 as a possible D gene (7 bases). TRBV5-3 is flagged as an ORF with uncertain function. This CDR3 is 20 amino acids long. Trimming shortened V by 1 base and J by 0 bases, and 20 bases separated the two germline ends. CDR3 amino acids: CARSLNMEGATYSGANVLTF. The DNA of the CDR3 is TGTGCCAGAAGCTTGAATATGGAGGGGGCAACTTACTCTGGGGCCAACGTCCTGACTTTC.

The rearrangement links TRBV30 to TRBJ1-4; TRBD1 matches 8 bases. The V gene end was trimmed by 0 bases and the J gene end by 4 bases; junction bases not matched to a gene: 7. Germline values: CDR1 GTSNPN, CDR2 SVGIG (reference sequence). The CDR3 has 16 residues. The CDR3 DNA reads TGTGCCTGGAGTGTACCCCACACAGGGGGTAATGAAAAACTGTTTTTT. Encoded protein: CAWSVPHTGGNEKLFF.